This T cell receptor beta chain comes out of a study of Graves' ophthalmopathy and Graves' hyperthyroidism. This clonotype was detected ten times or more. Investigators amplified TCR beta CDR3 regions from RNA transcripts. An opening RT-PCR round employed HTBI primers and preceded a second-round multiplex PCR. TCRdb re-derived calls from the multiplex PCR reads in MiXCR, one entry per CDR3 protein. This table holds 560,000 or so distinct CDR3 sequences, about two fifths found once. The CDR3 is 17 amino acids. V trimming: 4 bases; J trimming: 7 bases; junction bases outside the gene matches: 9. Germline loops: CDR1 SGHRS, CDR2 YFSETQ.

Material: peripheral blood or thyroid tissue (not recorded which). This chain links TRBV5-1 with TRBJ2-1; 15 bases fit TRBD2. This receptor was taken from an adult man with Graves' hyperthyroidism. Here the CDR3 reads CASSGGTSGRYSNEQFF. In DNA, the CDR3 is TGCGCCAGCAGCGGCGGGACTAGCGGGAGGTACTCGAATGAGCAGTTCTTC.